Here is one TCR beta chain with its context. This record belongs to a study of glioma-infiltrating T cells. Using RNA template, CDR3s of TCR alpha and beta were amplified with iRepertoire arm-PCR. Each CDR3 protein gets one entry after TCRdb re-called the multiplex PCR reads with MiXCR. Among about 180,000 distinct CDR3 sequences listed, approximately 40% were seen once. V was pared by 10 bases and J by 4 bases, with 17 bases between. Germline CDR1 ENHRY, CDR2 SYGVKD. CDR3 size: 14 residues. This TCR was sampled from a human donor with low-grade glioma or glioblastoma, undergoing nonglioma brain surgery, or in good health (not recorded which). V usage is TRBV10-3 and J usage is TRBJ2-1; D is possibly TRBD1 (5 bases). The sample was glioma tissue, nonneoplastic brain tissue, or PBMCs (not recorded which). CDR3 bases: TGTGCCACCAAGGGGCAGGTGGAATACAATGAGCAGTTCTTC. Protein: CATKGQVEYNEQFF.